This TCR beta chain is from a study of lymphopenia after photon versus proton radiotherapy. Sequencing used immunoSEQ multiplex PCR; TCRdb keeps in-frame clones, though not all of them. This repertoire shows 6,000 to 8,500 clones, roughly 89% found once; its top ten account for roughly 17%. The V gene lost 3 bases and the J gene lost 9 bases, with 16 bases spanning the gap. CDR1 and CDR2 from the germline V gene are SQVTM and ANQGSEA. The CDR3 has 13 amino acids. The chain combines TRBV29-1 with TRBJ2-3; tentative D call: TRBD2 (6 bases). The TCR was taken from a man aged 55 to 70 with cholangiocarcinoma. The sample here was peripheral blood, taken from a patient treated with photon-based radiotherapy. The CDR3 DNA reads as TGCAGCGTTGACTTGGGGGGATGGTCCACGCAGTATTTT. It encodes CSVDLGGWSTQYF.